This passage covers 20 T cell receptor beta chains from one sample sequenced in a study of PD-1 blockade in classical Hodgkin lymphoma. Brentuximab vedotin exposure varied among the patients, all of whom had relapsed after autologous stem cell transplantation. TCRdb's table, derived via immunoSEQ multiplex PCR, lists solely in-frame clones and lacks some. The top ten clones hold approximately 3% of a sample with about 40,000 clones, approximately 64% of them seen once. The sequencing here drew on peripheral blood mononuclear cells (PBMCs), taken at baseline. The receptors here all came from a human donor with classical Hodgkin lymphoma.

The chain has TRBV18 and TRBJ2-3, with 10 bases identical to TRBD1. This CDR3 has 14 amino acids. V dropped 2 bases and J dropped 8; count of bases not matched to a gene: 4. Germline assignment: CDR1 KGHSH and CDR2 LQKENI. Written as DNA, the CDR3 is TGTGCCAGCTCACCAGACAGGGGGCGAGGTACGCAGTATTTT. Its protein product is CASSPDRGRGTQYF.

There are a few counts of this clone. The CDR3 sequence: CASSEGAGAYEQYF. The CDR3 DNA reads TGTGCCAGCAGTGAAGGAGCGGGGGCCTACGAGCAGTACTTC. This chain connects TRBV2 to TRBJ2-7; 8 nucleotides match TRBD2. From germline, CDR1 is SNHLY and CDR2 FYNNEI. The length of the CDR3 is 14 residues. V gave up 1 base and J gave up 2 bases; unmatched junction bases: 1.

This chain links TRBV7-9 with TRBJ1-2; D unclear. Germline CDR1 is SEHNR and CDR2 is FQNEAQ (reference sequence). Trimming took 2 bases from V and 3 from J, leaving 7 bases between them. The CDR3 extends over 13 amino acids. The CDR3 DNA reads as TGTGCCAGCAGCTTAATCAGAGACTATGGCTACACCTTC. It encodes CASSLIRDYGYTF.

The rearrangement uses TRBV29-1 and TRBJ2-7; maybe TRBD2 (6 bases). The germline CDR1 and CDR2 sequences are SQVTM and ANQGSEA. V lost 3 bases and J lost 0, with 15 bases in between. The CDR3 runs 15 residues. CDR3 sequence: CSVDVGDFYSYEQYF. Here the CDR3 DNA reads TGCAGCGTTGATGTAGGGGACTTCTACTCCTACGAGCAGTACTTC.

This chain joins TRBV6-5 and TRBJ2-5; D perhaps matches TRBD2 (6 bases). The CDR3 contains 14 residues. Per germline, CDR1 MNHEY and CDR2 SVGAGI. V was shortened by 0 bases and J by 5 bases, with 10 bases between the two germline ends. CDR3 DNA sequence: TGTGCCAGCAGTTACTCGGAGGGTCAGGAGACCCAGTACTTC. Amino acids: CASSYSEGQETQYF.

The chain has TRBV9 and TRBJ1-1; tentative D call: TRBD1 (6 bases). V shed 1 base and J shed 7 bases, with 20 bases lying between them. Germline V gene lookup returns CDR1 SGDLS and CDR2 YYNGEE. The CDR3 is made up of 16 amino acids. The CDR3 region is CASSVNGKGGKIEAFF. CDR3 sequence (DNA): TGTGCCAGCAGCGTAAATGGGAAAGGGGGAAAGATTGAAGCTTTCTTT. Using reference TRBV9 and TRBJ1-1 for the parts outside the CDR3, the full variable domain is DSGVTQTPKHLITATGQRVTLRCSPRSGDLSVYWYQQSLDQGLQFLIQYYNGEERAKGNILERFSAQQFPDLHSELNLSSLELGDSALYFCASSVNGKGGKIEAFFGQGTRLTVV.

The CDR3 reads CASSKPGASLEGNQPQHF. DNA of the CDR3: TGTGCCAGTAGTAAACCGGGGGCGTCCCTGGAGGGCAATCAGCCCCAGCATTTT. The chain carries TRBV19 and TRBJ1-5, with a weak D call TRBD1 (6 bases). Trimming pared 4 bases from V and 2 bases from J, leaving 21 bases between. Germline V gene sequence: CDR1 LNHDA, CDR2 SQIVND (reference sequence). This CDR3 region has 18 residues.

This chain links TRBV11-1 with TRBJ2-7; TRBD1 agrees at 7 bases. The CDR3 spans 13 residues. Germline CDR1 is SGHAT and CDR2 is FQDESV (reference sequence). The V gene end was trimmed by 5 bases and the J gene end by 3 bases; junction bases not matched to a gene: 4. DNA of the CDR3: TGTGCCAGCAGCCGTCGGGACAGCTACGAGCAGTACTTC. This encodes CASSRRDSYEQYF.

The V and J genes are TRBV19 and TRBJ1-1, with TRBD1 matching over 11 bases. The CDR3 is 15 amino acids. Trimming took 1 base from V and 4 from J; bases not matched to a gene: 2. From germline, CDR1 is LNHDA and CDR2 SQIVND (reference sequence). The CDR3 coding sequence is TGTGCCAGTAGTATAGGGGGGACAGGGGGCACTGAAGCTTTCTTT. Its translation is CASSIGGTGGTEAFF.

The rearrangement joins TRBV9 to TRBJ2-7; 10 bases line up with TRBD2. CDR1 SGDLS and CDR2 YYNGEE come from the germline V gene. The V segment lost 0 bases and the J segment 5 bases; nucleotides outside the gene matches: 8. CDR3 length: 16 amino acids. DNA of the CDR3: TGTGCCAGCAGCGTAGACGGGGCTAGCGGGAGAGACGAGCAGTACTTC. Protein sequence: CASSVDGASGRDEQYF.

The gene calls are TRBV30 and TRBJ2-7; D possibly corresponds to TRBD1 (6 bases). The CDR3 covers 14 residues. Trimming removed 0 bases at V and 3 bases at J, with 12 bases between. CDR1 is GTSNPN and CDR2 is SVGIG in the germline V gene (reference sequence). The CDR3 DNA reads TGTGCCTGGAGTGTGGGGGCTAGCTACTACGAGCAGTACTTC. It translates to CAWSVGASYYEQYF. Looking up the rest from reference TRBV30 and TRBJ2-7 gives the full variable domain: SQTIHQWPATLVQPVGSPLSLECTVEGTSNPNLYWYRQAAGRGLQLLFYSVGIGQISSEVPQNLSASRPQDRQFILSSKKLLLSDSGFYLCAWSVGASYYEQYFGPGTRLTVT.

The gene calls are TRBV7-6 and TRBJ2-1; no clear D gene. This CDR3 has 13 residues. The V end lost 0 bases, the J end lost 10 bases, and 10 bases lay between the germline ends. Germline CDR1 is SGHVS and CDR2 is FNYEAQ. The CDR3: CASSLARHREQFF. As DNA, the CDR3 is TGTGCCAGCAGCTTAGCCCGGCACCGCGAGCAGTTCTTC.

CDR3 region: CASSIQGSSYNEQFF. The DNA for the CDR3 is TGTGCCAGTAGTATCCAAGGCAGCTCCTACAATGAGCAGTTCTTC. The chain uses TRBV19 and TRBJ2-1; D unclear. The V and J ends lost 3 bases and 0 bases respectively, with 9 bases between them. This CDR3 has 15 residues. Germline CDR1 is LNHDA and CDR2 is SQIVND (reference sequence). Variable domain in full (rest from reference TRBV19 and TRBJ2-1): DGGITQSPKYLFRKEGQNVTLSCEQNLNHDAMYWYRQDPGQGLRLIYYSQIVNDFQKGDIAEGYSVSREKKESFPLTVTSAQKNPTAFYLCASSIQGSSYNEQFFGPGTRLTVL.

This rearrangement joins TRBV9 to TRBJ2-1; D tentatively fits TRBD1 or TRBD2 (6 bases each). This CDR3 has 15 residues. Per germline, CDR1 SGDLS and CDR2 YYNGEE. Trimming removed 0 bases from V and 4 bases from J, with 11 bases in between. CDR3 DNA: TGTGCCAGCAGCGTAGCGGGGGCCCAATACAATGAGCAGTTCTTC. It yields the protein CASSVAGAQYNEQFF.

This chain links TRBV11-2 with TRBJ2-5; tentatively, D is TRBD2 (5 bases). Trimming stripped 5 bases from V and 5 bases from J, with 12 bases between. The CDR3 consists of 13 residues. Germline V gene sequence: CDR1 SGHAT, CDR2 FQNNGV. CDR3 residues: CASSQPPGETQYF. The CDR3 nucleotides read TGTGCCAGCAGCCAACCCCCGGGGGAGACCCAGTACTTC.

This clone was seen more than once but under ten times. This rearrangement joins TRBV2 to TRBJ1-2, with D perhaps TRBD1 (5 bases). The CDR3 loop spans 13 amino acids. Germline loops: CDR1 SNHLY, CDR2 FYNNEI. V lost 11 bases and J lost 4, with 17 bases in between. CDR3 bases: TGTGCCCCCAGCGGGCAGGGCCCCTATGGCTACACCTTC. Translated: CAPSGQGPYGYTF.

The V call is TRBV6-5, the J call TRBJ2-7; D tentatively reads TRBD1 or TRBD2 (5 bases each). Per the germline V gene, CDR1 is MNHEY and CDR2 is SVGAGI. Deletions cut 0 bases from V and 2 bases from J, with 11 bases between. The CDR3 runs 15 residues. In nucleotides, the CDR3 is TGTGCCAGCAGTTACTCGGGGGACCTCCCCTACGAGCAGTACTTC. Translating gives CASSYSGDLPYEQYF.

The V gene is TRBV19, the J gene TRBJ2-2; D may be TRBD1 (5 bases). The CDR3 is 14 residues long. The germline CDR1 and CDR2 sequences are LNHDA and SQIVND (reference sequence). Trimming left V 2 bases short and J 7 bases short, with 11 bases between. The CDR3 DNA reads TGTGCCAGTAGTATACCCAGGGATGGCGGGGAGCTGTTTTTT. Translation: CASSIPRDGGELFF.

The chain joins TRBV5-4 to TRBJ1-5, with D tentatively TRBD1 (5 bases). Trimming removed 2 bases from V and 4 bases from J, with 10 bases in between. Germline loops: CDR1 SGHNT, CDR2 YYREEE (reference sequence). This CDR3 comprises 14 residues. The CDR3 region is CASSLNPGNQPQHF. The CDR3 region has the DNA TGTGCCAGCAGCTTAAACCCAGGGAATCAGCCCCAGCATTTT.

The chain combines TRBV7-9 with TRBJ1-1; possibly TRBD1 for D (5 bases). V lost 5 bases and J 1 base, leaving 11 bases between the germline ends. The length of the CDR3 is 14 residues. Germline lookup yields CDR1 SEHNR and CDR2 FQNEAQ (reference sequence). CDR3 in DNA: TGTGCCAGCAGCGGGGGACGGTCGAACACTGAAGCTTTCTTT. Its translation: CASSGGRSNTEAFF.